This T cell receptor (beta chain) appears in the sequencing data of a study of shared clonotypes between healthy human individuals. From germline, CDR1 is MGHRA and CDR2 YSYEKL. The V and J ends lost 0 bases and 5 bases respectively, with 13 bases between them. CDR3 length: 15 amino acids. A CD45RA-negative memory subset and a CD45RA+ naive subset were separated from the CD4+ cells. Sequencing was performed with immunoSEQ multiplex PCR; in TCRdb, only in-frame clones are kept and a portion is missing. This sample has over a million clones; 70% to 80% occur once, and the top ten carry 0.5% to 0.65%. This clone came up once.

This rearrangement joins TRBV4-1 to TRBJ2-5, with D perhaps matching TRBD1 (5 bases). Sequencing was carried out using memory CD4+ T cells from PBMCs. Subset in this sample: CD45RA-negative fraction. The origin of this receptor is a man younger than 35 in good health. Some clones in this sample may be carry-over from other donors' samples. CDR3 nucleotides: TGCGCCAGCAGCCAAGAGTCGGTAGCAGGGGAGACCCAGTACTTC. Amino acids: CASSQESVAGETQYF.